The rows below give T cell receptor beta chains drawn from one sample of a study of blood T cells in healthy people across ages. In TCRdb, the 5' RACE reads were re-called with MiXCR into one record per CDR3 protein. The repertoire holds approximately 1.5 million distinct CDR3 sequences, with 30% to 40% as singletons. Specimen: blood. The receptors were gathered from a woman aged 25 to 39 in good health. Each CDR3 is given with its conserved first and last residue. Fields, in order: J gene, D gene, V gene, clone size, CDR3 DNA, CDR3 protein. D genes are given only for firm matches. Clone size is not always given. Where it is, it says once, few, many or a class for expanded clones.

J: TRBJ2-3; D: TRBD2; V: TRBV9; size: few; DNA: TGTGCCAGCAGCGTAGGCGGGTTGGCAAGCGGGGGGTTCACCGATACGCAGTATTTT; CDR3: CASSVGGLASGGFTDTQYF
J: TRBJ1-1; D: TRBD1; V: TRBV20-1; size: NA; DNA: TGCAGTGCCTATGTTCCCGGACAGGGGGCCAGGGGGACTGAAGCTTTCTTT; CDR3: CSAYVPGQGARGTEAFF
J: TRBJ1-6; D: NA; V: TRBV6-1; size: NA; DNA: TGTGCCAGCAGCCACCGGCCAGAGAGCTCCTATAATTCACCCCTCCACTTT; CDR3: CASSHRPESSYNSPLHF
J: TRBJ2-3; D: NA; V: TRBV29-1; size: many; DNA: TGCAGCGTTGGTATAGATACGCAGTATTTT; CDR3: CSVGIDTQYF
J: TRBJ2-5; D: NA; V: TRBV12-3/TRBV12-4; size: NA; DNA: TGTGCCAGCAGTTTATCTAGTCGCCTTGGGAAGACCCAGTACTTC; CDR3: CASSLSSRLGKTQYF
J: TRBJ2-5; D: NA; V: TRBV7-9; size: NA; DNA: TGTGCCAGCAGCTTAAGGTCGACGGGGGCCGGAGGGGAGACCCAGTACTTC; CDR3: CASSLRSTGAGGETQYF
J: TRBJ2-6; D: NA; V: TRBV24-1; size: few; DNA: TGTGCCACCAGAGAAGGGGCCCTGGGGTTGAGGGCCAACGTCCTGACTTTC; CDR3: CATREGALGLRANVLTF
J: TRBJ1-2; D: TRBD1; V: TRBV20-1; size: NA; DNA: TGCAGTGCTAGAGATGACAGGGTAAATGGCTACACCTTC; CDR3: CSARDDRVNGYTF
J: TRBJ1-2; D: NA; V: TRBV27; size: NA; DNA: TGTGCCAGCAGTTTAAGCCCTCCTATTGCGGGGAATGGCTACACCTTC; CDR3: CASSLSPPIAGNGYTF
J: TRBJ2-7; D: TRBD2; V: TRBV19; size: NA; DNA: TGTGCCAGTAGTATAAGACTAGCGCTGATCCACGAGCAGTACTTC; CDR3: CASSIRLALIHEQYF
J: TRBJ1-2; D: NA; V: TRBV7-9; size: NA; DNA: TGTGCCAGCACCCTTCTCCCTAACTATGGCTACACCTTC; CDR3: CASTLLPNYGYTF
J: TRBJ1-2; D: NA; V: TRBV24-1; size: few; DNA: TGTGCCACCAGTGAAGAGTCCTATGGCTACACCTTC; CDR3: CATSEESYGYTF
J: TRBJ2-7; D: TRBD2; V: TRBV6-2/TRBV6-3; size: NA; DNA: TGTGCCAGCAGCCGCCTGGGACTAGCGGGCGACTACGAGCAGTACTTC; CDR3: CASSRLGLAGDYEQYF
J: TRBJ1-5; D: NA; V: TRBV7-8; size: few; DNA: TGTGCCAGCAGCTTACAGGGTTCGGTGAATCAGCCCCAGCATTTT; CDR3: CASSLQGSVNQPQHF
J: TRBJ2-1; D: NA; V: TRBV7-2; size: few; DNA: TGTGCCAGCAGCTCGCCGCTGGGGGGAGGCTCCTACAATGAGCAGTTCTTC; CDR3: CASSSPLGGGSYNEQFF
J: TRBJ2-7; D: TRBD1; V: TRBV5-1; size: NA; DNA: TGCGCCAGCAGCCAGGCGGACAGGGGCTACGAGCAGTACTTC; CDR3: CASSQADRGYEQYF
J: TRBJ1-2; D: NA; V: TRBV20-1; size: few; DNA: TGCAGTGCTAGAGATTGGGGCAAGGACATCTCTTATGGCTACACCTTC; CDR3: CSARDWGKDISYGYTF
J: TRBJ2-7; D: NA; V: TRBV28; size: few; DNA: NA; CDR3: CASSPEGGTHYEQYFGPQGRYF
J: TRBJ2-1; D: TRBD2; V: TRBV3-1; size: few; DNA: TGTGCCAGCAGCCAACTAGCGGGGGGCAACGAGCAGTTCTTC; CDR3: CASSQLAGGNEQFF
J: TRBJ2-3; D: NA; V: TRBV28; size: few; DNA: TGTGCCAGCAGTTCCACCCAAGGGGAGGAAGTAGATACGCAGTATTTT; CDR3: CASSSTQGEEVDTQYF
J: TRBJ2-7; D: NA; V: TRBV20-1; size: many; DNA: TGCAGTGCTAGAGAGCTGATCTCCTACGAGCAGTACTTC; CDR3: CSARELISYEQYF
J: TRBJ1-2; D: NA; V: TRBV6-1; size: NA; DNA: TGTGCCAGCAGTGCCGAAGGGTGGGCTGATGGCTACACCTTC; CDR3: CASSAEGWADGYTF
J: TRBJ1-2; D: TRBD1; V: TRBV10-3; size: once; DNA: TGTGCCACCACTCCCGGGACAGGAGGCTTAGACTACACCTTC; CDR3: CATTPGTGGLDYTF
J: TRBJ2-1; D: TRBD2; V: TRBV20-1; size: NA; DNA: TGCAGTGCCCCGGCGGGGGAGAGCCGCTCCTACAATGAGCAGTTCTTC; CDR3: CSAPAGESRSYNEQFF
J: TRBJ2-1; D: TRBD2; V: TRBV4-1; size: NA; DNA: TGCGCCAGCAGCCCCTCTGGGCCTAGCGGAAGCTCCTACAATGAGCAGTTCTTC; CDR3: CASSPSGPSGSSYNEQFF
J: TRBJ2-7; D: NA; V: TRBV28; size: few; DNA: TGTGCCAGCACAACGGGGCCCTACGAGCAGTACTTC; CDR3: CASTTGPYEQYF
J: TRBJ2-3; D: NA; V: TRBV20-1; size: many; DNA: TGCAGTGCTAGAGATCCTTCCGGGCTAGCGTCTCCAGATACGCAGTATTTT; CDR3: CSARDPSGLASPDTQYF
J: TRBJ2-7; D: TRBD2; V: TRBV28; size: once; DNA: TGTGCCAGCAGTTCCTTAGCGGGAGGGGCCTACGAGCAGTACTTC; CDR3: CASSSLAGGAYEQYF
J: TRBJ2-1; D: TRBD2; V: TRBV30; size: NA; DNA: TGTGCCTGGAGTGCCGGAGCGGGGGGGCCCAGTGAGCAGTTCTTC; CDR3: CAWSAGAGGPSEQFF
J: TRBJ1-5; D: TRBD1; V: TRBV20-1; size: NA; DNA: TGCAGTGCTGTAGATGGGACAGCCCCTAATCAGCCCCAGCATTTT; CDR3: CSAVDGTAPNQPQHF
J: TRBJ2-7; D: NA; V: TRBV6-6; size: few; DNA: TGTGCCAGCAGTTCTCTCCGGGACCCTCTGCACGAGCAGTACTTC; CDR3: CASSSLRDPLHEQYF
J: TRBJ2-3; D: TRBD1; V: TRBV15; size: NA; DNA: TGTGCCACCAGTGCCACCGTGGGACAGCGAAGGGATACGCAGTATTTT; CDR3: CATSATVGQRRDTQYF
J: TRBJ2-3; D: TRBD2; V: TRBV20-1; size: NA; DNA: TGCAGTGCTAGAGATTCGAGGGGCGCACGCGGGGGAGTTACAGATACGCAGTATTTT; CDR3: CSARDSRGARGGVTDTQYF